The 18 T cell receptor beta chains given below trace back to one sample, sequenced in a study of neurological immune-mediated disorders. MiXCR, applied by TCRdb to the 5' RACE reads, yields one record per CDR3 protein. The sample lists under 50,000 distinct CDR3 sequences; roughly 11% were seen once. The sequenced material came from CD4+ T cells from blood. These receptors were obtained from a woman in her 30s with HTLV-1-associated myelopathy (HAM/TSP).

There are many counts of this clonotype. The rearrangement joins TRBV6-5 to TRBJ1-1; TRBD1 matches at 9 bases. From germline, CDR1 is MNHEY and CDR2 SVGAGI. Trimming cost V 7 bases and J 5 bases; bases outside gene matches: 11. This CDR3 contains 15 residues. This CDR3 is CASTVNRDRVTEAFF. DNA of the CDR3: TGTGCCAGCACCGTAAACCGGGACAGGGTGACTGAAGCTTTCTTT.

This clonotype came up many times. This chain uses TRBV6-6 with TRBJ2-4; D may be TRBD1 (5 bases). The CDR3 totals 18 residues. V lost 6 bases, J lost 1 base, and 22 bases lay in between. From germline, CDR1 is MNHNY and CDR2 SVGAGI (reference sequence). The DNA for the CDR3 is TGTGCCAGCAGCGACCCCGACAGCCCCTTAAGGGCCAAAAACATTCAGTACTTC. This translates into CASSDPDSPLRAKNIQYF.

In this sample, this clonotype turned up many times. The gene calls are TRBV5-1 and TRBJ1-5, with 7 bases aligning to TRBD1. The germline CDR1 and CDR2 sequences are SGHRS and YFSETQ. The CDR3 contains 15 residues. With 2 bases clipped from V and 7 bases from J, the junction kept 9 bases outside the gene matches. The CDR3 reads CASSLGTDRGQPQHF. The CDR3 DNA follows: TGCGCCAGCAGCTTAGGGACAGATCGAGGGCAGCCCCAGCATTTT. The full variable domain, its missing parts supplied by reference TRBV5-1 and TRBJ1-5, is KAGVTQTPRYLIKTRGQQVTLSCSPISGHRSVSWYQQTPGQGLQFLFEYFSETQRNKGNFPGRFSGRQFSNSRSEMNVSTLELGDSALYLCASSLGTDRGQPQHFGDGTRLSIL.

This clonotype was seen repeatedly, ten times or more. The V and J genes are TRBV24-1 and TRBJ2-7, with D hard to call. The CDR3 loop spans 14 amino acids. Trimming removed 6 bases at V and 2 bases at J, with 13 bases between. Germline loops: CDR1 KGHDR, CDR2 SFDVKD. For the CDR3, the DNA is TGTGCCACCAGTCCTACCAACTCGGCCTACGAGCAGTACTTC. This codes for CATSPTNSAYEQYF.

A few counts support this clonotype. This sequence may be a read error, since a much larger clone differs from it by one base. The chain uses TRBV7-9 and TRBJ2-7, with D uncertain. Germline CDR1 and CDR2: SEHNR and FQNEAQ (reference sequence). Trimming removed 4 bases from V and 8 bases from J, with 9 bases in between. CDR3 size: 11 residues. In DNA form, the CDR3 reads TGTGCCAGCAGCTCGGCGTACAAGCAGTACTTC. Translation: CASSSAYKQYF.

This clonotype appeared many times. J is TRBJ1-3 and V is TRBV18; the D is unclear. With 0 bases removed from V and 0 bases from J, the gap between germline ends came to 9 bases. Germline CDR1 is KGHSH and CDR2 is LQKENI. There are 16 residues in the CDR3. The CDR3 sequence: CASSPPAQTSGNTIYF. For the CDR3, the DNA is TGTGCCAGCTCACCACCTGCACAGACCTCTGGAAACACCATATATTTT.

This clonotype was detected many times. The chain couples TRBV5-1 to TRBJ2-1; TRBD1 matches 9 bases. The germline CDR1 and CDR2 sequences are SGHRS and YFSETQ. The CDR3 covers 16 residues. The V segment lost 3 bases and the J segment 2 bases; nucleotides outside the gene matches: 6. The CDR3 reads CASSSQGAPTYNEQFF. In DNA form, the CDR3 reads TGCGCCAGCAGCTCACAGGGGGCCCCCACCTACAATGAGCAGTTCTTC.

Turning to this clonotype: A much larger clonotype is one base distant, so this may be a read error. The chain uses TRBV19 and TRBJ1-2; 10 positions agree with TRBD1. Trimming at V came to 5 bases and at J to 8 bases, leaving 20 bases not matched to a gene. This CDR3 is built from 18 residues. The germline gives CDR1 LNHDA, CDR2 SQIVND (reference sequence). The CDR3 spells CASSWGAGTGAKARGYTF. The CDR3 DNA reads TGTGCCAGTAGTTGGGGAGCCGGGACAGGGGCCAAAGCACGCGGCTACACCTTC.

In its sample, this clonotype was seen a few times. Compared with germline, one end of the junction differs, possibly owing to a read error. The V and J genes are TRBV12-3 or TRBV12-4 and TRBJ1-5; D is unresolved. CDR3 length: 14 residues. The CDR3 DNA is TGTGCCAGCAGTTTCTCCGGGAGAAATCAGACCCAGCATTTT. This gives the protein CASSFSGRNQTQHF.

The sample holds many counts of this clonotype. CDR3 nucleotide sequence: TGTGCCAGCAGCCGCCGCCAGGGGTATGGGGCCAACGTCCTGACTTTC. Translation: CASSRRQGYGANVLTF. V and J are TRBV3-1 and TRBJ2-6; the D gene is possibly TRBD1 (6 bases). Germline-derived CDR1 and CDR2 are LGHDT and YNNKEL (reference sequence). The V end lost 4 bases, the J end lost 3 bases, and 13 bases lay between the germline ends. This CDR3 region has 16 residues.

At least ten counts were recorded for this clonotype. The CDR3: CSAGDRAVSYNEQFF. The CDR3 region has the DNA TGCAGTGCTGGGGACAGGGCAGTAAGTTACAATGAGCAGTTCTTC. The J gene is TRBJ2-1, the V gene TRBV20-1, with 9 bases matching TRBD1. Germline V gives CDR1 DFQATT, CDR2 SNEGSKA (reference sequence). The CDR3 sequence is 15 residues long. The ends lost 5 bases at V and 4 bases at J; junction bases unmatched: 9.

This clonotype was seen at least ten times. V is TRBV4-1 and J is TRBJ1-5; 7 bases match TRBD1. Germline CDR1 reads MGHRA; CDR2 reads YSYEKL. V gave up 1 base and J gave up 4 bases; unmatched junction bases: 7. The CDR3 consists of 16 residues. The CDR3 region has the DNA TGCGCCAGCAGCCAAGGAAGGACAGGAGGTAATCAGCCCCAGCATTTT. Protein sequence: CASSQGRTGGNQPQHF.

As regards this clonotype: A junction boundary mismatches the germline segment, possibly from a read error. The DNA for the CDR3 is TGTGCCAGCAACTTAGGTCCAGGGGGCGGTCAGCCCAAGCATTTT. It codes for CASNLGPGGGQPKHF. The V gene is TRBV7-2, the J gene TRBJ1-5, with 8 bases that match TRBD1. This CDR3 contains 15 residues. CDR1 is SGHTA, CDR2 FQGNSA, per germline.

This clonotype was counted only a few times. This rearrangement joins TRBV20-1 to TRBJ2-4; 10 nucleotides line up with TRBD2. Germline CDR1 reads DFQATT; CDR2 reads SNEGSKA (reference sequence). The trim removed 3 bases at V and 8 bases at J, leaving 16 bases unmatched. CDR3 length: 17 residues. The CDR3 sequence is CSASVSGGPSSRDIQYF. The CDR3 DNA reads as TGCAGTGCTAGTGTTAGCGGGGGGCCTAGTTCACGGGACATTCAGTACTTC.

This clonotype was observed at least ten times. The J gene is TRBJ1-4, the V gene TRBV29-1; D possibly corresponds to TRBD1 (5 bases). The germline CDR1 and CDR2 sequences are SQVTM and ANQGSEA. The CDR3 consists of 12 residues. The ends were cut back, 4 bases at V and 7 bases at J, with 10 bases in the middle. Here the CDR3 DNA reads TGCAGCGTTGCCAGGGAAGCTGAAAAACTGTTTTTT. Amino acids: CSVAREAEKLFF.

The chain uses TRBV7-9 and TRBJ2-7, with TRBD1 matching over 10 bases. Unmatched junction bases numbered 22, after V lost 9 bases and J lost 11 bases. The CDR3 runs to 16 residues. Germline V lookup: CDR1 SEHNR, CDR2 FQNEAQ (reference sequence). CDR3 sequence reads: CARSPSGTGDLGEKYF. The CDR3 DNA is TGTGCCAGAAGCCCCTCCGGGACAGGGGATTTGGGGGAGAAGTACTTC. The full variable domain, completed using reference TRBV7-9 and TRBJ2-7, is DTGVSQNPRHKITKRGQNVTFRCDPISEHNRLYWYRQTLGQGPEFLTYFQNEAQLEKSRLLSDRFSAERPKGSFSTLEIQRTEQGDSAMYLCARSPSGTGDLGEKYFGPGTRLTVT.

The rearrangement joins TRBV7-9 to TRBJ1-2, with 10 bases identical to TRBD1. V was pared by 5 bases and J by 7 bases, with 10 bases of the junction left unmatched. Germline V lookup: CDR1 SEHNR, CDR2 FQNEAQ (reference sequence). The CDR3 extends over 15 amino acids. The CDR3 is CASSNSATGGFGYTF. CDR3 in DNA: TGTGCCAGCAGCAACTCCGCGACAGGGGGCTTTGGCTACACCTTC.

There are many counts of this clonotype. The genes are TRBV5-1 and TRBJ2-3, with D unresolved. Germline CDR1 and CDR2: SGHRS and YFSETQ. The CDR3 loop spans 13 amino acids. V was shortened by 4 bases and J by 6 bases, with 12 bases between the two germline ends. In DNA, the CDR3 is TGCGCCAGCAGCCGTCTGGGGTTGGATACGCAGTATTTT. Its translation is CASSRLGLDTQYF. Filled out from reference TRBV5-1 and TRBJ2-3, the complete variable domain reads KAGVTQTPRYLIKTRGQQVTLSCSPISGHRSVSWYQQTPGQGLQFLFEYFSETQRNKGNFPGRFSGRQFSNSRSEMNVSTLELGDSALYLCASSRLGLDTQYFGPGTRLTVL.